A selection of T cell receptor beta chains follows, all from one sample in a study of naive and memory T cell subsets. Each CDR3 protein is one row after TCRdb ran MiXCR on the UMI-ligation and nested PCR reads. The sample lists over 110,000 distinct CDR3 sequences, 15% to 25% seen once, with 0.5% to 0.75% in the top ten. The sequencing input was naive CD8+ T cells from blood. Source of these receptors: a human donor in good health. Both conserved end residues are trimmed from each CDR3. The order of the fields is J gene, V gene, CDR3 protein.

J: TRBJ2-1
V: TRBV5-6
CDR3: ASSLEHSYNEQF

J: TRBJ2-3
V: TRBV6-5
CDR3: AIGSGDTQY

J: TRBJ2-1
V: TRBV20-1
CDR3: SAQLAGGDYNEQF

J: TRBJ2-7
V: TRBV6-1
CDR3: ASEQEAYEQY

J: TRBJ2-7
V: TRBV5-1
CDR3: ASSLDGPTGVSYEQY

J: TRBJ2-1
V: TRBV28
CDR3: ASSHNEQF

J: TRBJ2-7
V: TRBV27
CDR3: ASCPGEGGYEQY

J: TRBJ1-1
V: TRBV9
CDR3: ASSAGRNEAF

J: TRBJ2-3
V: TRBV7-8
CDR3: ASSSLTSGGGDTQY

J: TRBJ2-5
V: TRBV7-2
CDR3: ASSSGLYQETQY

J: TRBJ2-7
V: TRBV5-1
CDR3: ASSWRGDEQY

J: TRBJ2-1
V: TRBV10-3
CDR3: AISELESDGEF

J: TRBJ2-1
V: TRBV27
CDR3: ASSPLSSYNEQF

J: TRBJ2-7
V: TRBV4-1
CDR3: ASSEDGHLTYEQY

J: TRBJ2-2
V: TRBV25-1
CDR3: ASSEWGPGSNTGELF

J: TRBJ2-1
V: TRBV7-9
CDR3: ASSSVTSGVGEQF

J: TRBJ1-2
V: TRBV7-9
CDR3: ASSHVSGQDYRYGYT

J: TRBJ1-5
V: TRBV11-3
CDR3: ASSLGKNQPQH

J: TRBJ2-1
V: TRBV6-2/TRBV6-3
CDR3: ASRDRGEGVYSEQF

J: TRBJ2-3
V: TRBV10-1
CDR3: ASSESASGRVADTQY

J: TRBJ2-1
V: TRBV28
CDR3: ASSFPTSHSSYNEQF

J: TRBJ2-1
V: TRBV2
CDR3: ASSEFRVREQF

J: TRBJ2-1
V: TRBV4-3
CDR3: ASSHGISYNEQF

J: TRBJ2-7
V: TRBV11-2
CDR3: ASSLDPSSYEQY

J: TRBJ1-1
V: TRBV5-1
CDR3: ASSSPGVGTEAF

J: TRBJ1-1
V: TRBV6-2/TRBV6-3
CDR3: ASSYSIGPPEAF

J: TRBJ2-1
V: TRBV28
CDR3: ASATSDDEQF